This TCR beta chain is drawn from a study of T cell changes during pregnancy in multiple sclerosis. Data came from immunoSEQ multiplex PCR; TCRdb stores just in-frame clones and leaves some out. This repertoire shows tens of thousands of clones, around 92% found once; its top ten account for 2.5% to 3.5%. The receptor was derived from a female donor in good health, enrolled as a control in a pregnancy study. Sequencing was performed on peripheral blood, taken in the third trimester of pregnancy.

The CDR3 spells CASSITGATEAFF. Here the CDR3 DNA reads TGCGCCAGCAGTATTACAGGGGCCACTGAAGCTTTCTTT. The V call is TRBV4-1, the J call TRBJ1-1; 7 positions match TRBD1. CDR3 length: 13 residues. Germline-derived CDR1 and CDR2 are MGHRA and YSYEKL. V shed 6 bases, J shed 4 bases, and the junction held 5 bases outside the gene matches.